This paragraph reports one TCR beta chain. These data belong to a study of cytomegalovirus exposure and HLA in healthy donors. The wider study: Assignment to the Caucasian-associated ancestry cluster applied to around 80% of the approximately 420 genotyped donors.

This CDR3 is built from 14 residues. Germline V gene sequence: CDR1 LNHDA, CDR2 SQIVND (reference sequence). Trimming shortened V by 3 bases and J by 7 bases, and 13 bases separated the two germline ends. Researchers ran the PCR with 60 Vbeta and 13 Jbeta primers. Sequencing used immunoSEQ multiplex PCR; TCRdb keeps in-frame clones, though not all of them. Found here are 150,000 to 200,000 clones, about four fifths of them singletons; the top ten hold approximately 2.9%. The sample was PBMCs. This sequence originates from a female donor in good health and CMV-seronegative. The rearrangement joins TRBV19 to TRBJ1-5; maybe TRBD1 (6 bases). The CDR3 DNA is TGTGCCAGTAGTATTACAGGGTTCAGCCAGCCCCAGCATTTT. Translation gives CASSITGFSQPQHF.